This is a list of T cell receptor beta chains from one sample in a study of beta chain features in type 1 diabetes. Method: immunoSEQ multiplex PCR; TCRdb's copy keeps in-frame clones and lacks some. The data show about 700,000 clones, about an eighth seen once. The sequenced material came from naive CD4+ T cells from blood. Receptor source: a man younger than 30 with type 1 diabetes. The CDR3 runs from the conserved cysteine through the conserved F or W. D genes are given only for firm matches. Clone size, where shown, is once, few, many, or a class for clones that have expanded.

- - 13 TRBV6-1 CASTRRSDTEAFF
few TRBD1 15 TRBV5-4 CASSSWTGAVDTQYF
few TRBD1 15 TRBV28 CASSLWAGGINEQYF
- - 14 TRBV5-8 CASTERAGERAQHF
- - 13 TRBV18 CASSPVSMETQYF
few - 13 TRBV30 CAWSLSPHPRAFF
- - 19 TRBV7-6 CASSLKGGAGQINTGELFF
few - 15 TRBV2 CASSDSAGAGSPLHF
- TRBD1 11 TRBV30 CAWDREYGYTF
few - 14 TRBV5-1 CASSLGTSADTQYF
- - 16 TRBV5-1 CASSLVSTGGTDTQYF
few TRBD1 15 TRBV10-3 CAISESWTGRETQYF